This T cell receptor (beta chain) was profiled in a study of CD8 T cell repertoires and HIV-1 epitope variants (TCRdb year 2020). Some background on the complete study: Twenty-five peptides representing autologous and known Gag and Nef epitope variants were each used to stimulate T cells in separate culture wells. Control conditions included a CMV, EBV and flu peptide pool, the Ebola AY9 epitope as negative control, and a no-peptide well. Three Gag epitope families and Nef HW9 and YT9 were included among the tested epitopes. T cells were enriched using the EasySep Human T Cell Enrichment Kit and then co-cultured with an equal number of autologous T cell-negative cells acting as antigen-presenting cells. Cultures ran for approximately 10 days in IMDM with gentamicin, with half-media changes on days 3 and 7 adding IL-2, IL-7 and IL-15. An aliquot of 1M T cells was set aside as an uncultured baseline condition, separate from the approximately 80 T cell cultures. A total of fewer than 85 T cell cultures were run, with each culture condition performed in triplicate except for one peptide, which was performed in duplicate. The investigation overall reported the following: Under 10 antigen-specific TCR beta clonotypes were identified, of which more than five appeared to be cross-reactive for autologous or known escape epitope variants. The assay could identify only TCR beta chains and pointed to proliferation in response to antigen, not to T cell function or cytokine profile. About five clonotypes recognized the Nef KF9 family and one the HW9 family, with no responses to the TAALDMSHF plasma variant.

The immunoSEQ platform was used to sequence TCR beta CDR3 regions at survey depth. The QIAamp DNA micro kit was used to extract genomic DNA from every cultured and uncultured CD8+ T cell population. The published analysis was carried out like this. Samples with under 5,000 productive reads were excluded, and this exclusion removed about 7% of the roughly 75 HIV peptide-stimulated cultures. A MANAFEST web app trimmed sequences to CDR3 and removed nonproductive sequences, CDR3s under 5 amino acids, and those not starting C or ending F/W. For a clonotype to count as antigen-specific, the clonotype had to expand relative to the no-peptide control in at least 2 of 3 replicates at FDR 0.01, and only within one epitope family. In addition, a specific clonotype needed a frequency at least fivefold higher than in wells stimulated with peptides from other epitope families. Imported from immuneACCESS, the table was reduced by TCRdb to in-frame sequences with V and J called. These copies leave out some clones; in studies compared against another copy, an unresolved V gene accounts for under half, and the cause of the remainder is not known. The V and J calls and clone size were taken over from that table, and D and trimming were inferred from the DNA. For this sample there are 5,800 or so clones; about 72% appear just once. The ten largest clones represent roughly 44% of the sample.

A single count supports this clone. Which antigen it targets is not known. No clone much larger than this one lies a single base away; base qualities are absent. The EasySep Human CD8+ T Cell Enrichment Kit was used on day 10 to isolate CD8+ T cells from every culture. There are 15 amino acids in the CDR3, from cysteine to phenylalanine inclusive. Kept here is only the CDR3 DNA, which spans 45 bases and is read in frame from base 1. Based on the germline V gene (reference sequence), the CDR1 and CDR2 sequences are PRHDT and FYEKMQ. V is reduced by 2 bases and J by 3 bases, leaving a spacing of 13 bases between them.

This clonotype was obtained from a male donor with HIV. The rearranged chain carries TRBV13 and TRBJ2-5; TRBD2 might be the D gene, on 6 matching bases. The sequenced material came from cultured CD8+ T cells derived from PBMCs. The encoded CDR3 is CASSLPWGGEETQYF. Here is the DNA: TGTGCCAGCAGCTTACCGTGGGGCGGGGAAGAGACCCAGTACTTC.